This entry concerns a single T cell receptor beta chain. The CDR3 spans 13 residues. V was shortened by 4 bases and J by 2 bases, with 9 bases between the two germline ends. Germline V CDR1 and CDR2: SGHDT, YYEEEE. This sample is part of a study of T cell responses to AZD1222 COVID-19 vaccine. Here immunoSEQ multiplex PCR was the method, and the copy in TCRdb shows in-frame clones only, minus some. Of approximately 210,000 clones listed, approximately 94% are singletons. This chain joins TRBV5-6 and TRBJ1-2; no firm D call. The sequencing here drew on peripheral blood, taken 28 days after the second dose of the MenACWY control vaccine. The TCR comes from an adult who received the MenACWY meningococcal vaccine as a control. CDR3 DNA: TGTGCCAGCAGCCCACAAAGGAACTATGGCTACACCTTC. Amino acids: CASSPQRNYGYTF.